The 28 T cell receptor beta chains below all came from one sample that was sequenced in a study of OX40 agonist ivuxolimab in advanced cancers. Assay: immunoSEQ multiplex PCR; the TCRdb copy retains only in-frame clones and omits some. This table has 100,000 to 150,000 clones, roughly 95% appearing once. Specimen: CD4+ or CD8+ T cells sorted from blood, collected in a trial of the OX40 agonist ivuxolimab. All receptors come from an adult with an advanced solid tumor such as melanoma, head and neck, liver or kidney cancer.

For the CDR3, the DNA is TGTGCCAGTAGTCCACCGACAGGGCTTAATGAAAAACTGTTTTTT. It yields the protein CASSPPTGLNEKLFF. The chain has TRBV19 and TRBJ1-4, with 7 bases lining up with TRBD1. V dropped 5 bases and J dropped 4; count of bases not matched to a gene: 7. Germline V gene lookup returns CDR1 LNHDA and CDR2 SQIVND (reference sequence). CDR3 length: 15 amino acids.

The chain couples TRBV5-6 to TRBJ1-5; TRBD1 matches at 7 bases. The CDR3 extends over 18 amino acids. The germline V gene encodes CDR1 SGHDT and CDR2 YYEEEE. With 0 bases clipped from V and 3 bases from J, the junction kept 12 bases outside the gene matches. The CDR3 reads CASSLAGSGGGYNQPQHF. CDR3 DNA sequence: TGTGCCAGCAGCTTGGCCGGTTCCGGAGGGGGCTACAATCAGCCCCAGCATTTT.

This CDR3 is CASSFEQGSNEQFF. CDR3 in DNA: TGTGCCAGCAGTTTCGAACAGGGTAGCAATGAGCAGTTCTTC. The chain combines TRBV7-6 with TRBJ2-1; maybe TRBD1 (6 bases). The V end was cut by 6 bases, the J end by 6 bases, with 15 bases between. Germline V gene lookup returns CDR1 SGHVS and CDR2 FNYEAQ. The CDR3 extends over 14 amino acids.

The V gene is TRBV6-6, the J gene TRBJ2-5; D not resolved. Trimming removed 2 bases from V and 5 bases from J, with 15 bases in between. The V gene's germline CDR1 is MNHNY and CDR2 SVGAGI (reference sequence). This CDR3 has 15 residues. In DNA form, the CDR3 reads TGTGCCAGCAGTTACAGCGCAGGATTGCGTGAGACCCAGTACTTC. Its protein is CASSYSAGLRETQYF.

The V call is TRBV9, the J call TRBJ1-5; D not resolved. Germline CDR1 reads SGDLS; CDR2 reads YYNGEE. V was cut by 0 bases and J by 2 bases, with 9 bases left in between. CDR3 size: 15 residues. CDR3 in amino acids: CASSVGGGGNQPQHF. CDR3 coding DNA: TGTGCCAGCAGCGTAGGGGGTGGAGGCAATCAGCCCCAGCATTTT.

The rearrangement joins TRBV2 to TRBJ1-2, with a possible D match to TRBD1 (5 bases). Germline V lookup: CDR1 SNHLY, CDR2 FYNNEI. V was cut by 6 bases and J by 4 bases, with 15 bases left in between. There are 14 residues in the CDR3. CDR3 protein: CASRPQAGVYGYTF. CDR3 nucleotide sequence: TGTGCCAGCAGGCCCCAGGCGGGGGTCTATGGCTACACCTTC.

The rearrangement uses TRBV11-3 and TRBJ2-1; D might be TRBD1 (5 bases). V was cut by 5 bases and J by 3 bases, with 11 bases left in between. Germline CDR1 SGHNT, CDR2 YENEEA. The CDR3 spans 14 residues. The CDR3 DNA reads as TGTGCCAGCAGCCCCTCCGGACACTACAATGAGCAGTTCTTC. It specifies CASSPSGHYNEQFF.

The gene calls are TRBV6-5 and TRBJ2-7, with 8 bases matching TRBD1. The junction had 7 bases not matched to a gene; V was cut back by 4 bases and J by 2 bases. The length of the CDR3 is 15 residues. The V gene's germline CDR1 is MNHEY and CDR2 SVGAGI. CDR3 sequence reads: CASSSGQGATYEQYF. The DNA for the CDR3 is TGTGCCAGCAGTTCCGGACAGGGCGCTACCTACGAGCAGTACTTC.

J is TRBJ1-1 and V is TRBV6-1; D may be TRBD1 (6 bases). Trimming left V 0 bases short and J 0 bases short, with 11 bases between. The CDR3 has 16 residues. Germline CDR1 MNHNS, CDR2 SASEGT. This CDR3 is CASSEAGQPMNTEAFF. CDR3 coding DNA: TGTGCCAGCAGTGAAGCGGGACAACCCATGAACACTGAAGCTTTCTTT.

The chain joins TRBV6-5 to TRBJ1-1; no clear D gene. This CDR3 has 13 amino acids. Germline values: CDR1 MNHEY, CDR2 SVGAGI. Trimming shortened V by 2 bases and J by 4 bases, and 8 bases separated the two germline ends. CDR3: CASSYGKLTEAFF. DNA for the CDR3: TGTGCCAGCAGTTACGGGAAGCTCACTGAAGCTTTCTTT.

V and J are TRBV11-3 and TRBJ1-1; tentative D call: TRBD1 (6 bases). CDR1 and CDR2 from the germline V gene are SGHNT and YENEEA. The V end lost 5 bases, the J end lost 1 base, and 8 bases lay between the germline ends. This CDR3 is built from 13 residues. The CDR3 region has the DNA TGTGCCAGCAGCGCCAGGGGGAACACTGAAGCTTTCTTT. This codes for CASSARGNTEAFF. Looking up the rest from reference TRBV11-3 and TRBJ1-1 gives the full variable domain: EAGVVQSPRYKIIEKKQPVAFWCNPISGHNTLYWYLQNLGQGPELLIRYENEEAVDDSQLPKDRFSAERLKGVDSTLKIQPAELGDSAVYLCASSARGNTEAFFGQGTRLTVV.

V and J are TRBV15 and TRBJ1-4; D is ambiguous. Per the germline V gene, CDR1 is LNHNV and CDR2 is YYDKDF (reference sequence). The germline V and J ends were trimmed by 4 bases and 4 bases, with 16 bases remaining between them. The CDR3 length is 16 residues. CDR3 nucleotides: TGTGCCACCAGCAAAAACCCCTCGAGACTTAATGAAAAACTGTTTTTT. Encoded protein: CATSKNPSRLNEKLFF.

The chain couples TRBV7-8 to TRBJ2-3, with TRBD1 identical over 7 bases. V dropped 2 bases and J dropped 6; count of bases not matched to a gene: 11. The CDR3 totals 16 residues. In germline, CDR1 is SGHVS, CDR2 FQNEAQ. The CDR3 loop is CASSLRPGQNGDTQYF. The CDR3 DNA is TGTGCCAGCAGCTTAAGGCCGGGACAGAATGGTGATACGCAGTATTTT.

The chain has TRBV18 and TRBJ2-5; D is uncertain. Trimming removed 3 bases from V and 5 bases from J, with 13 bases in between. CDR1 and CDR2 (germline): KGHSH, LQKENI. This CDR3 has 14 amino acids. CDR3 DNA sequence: TGTGCCAGCTCACCTTTGACGCGTCGGGAGACCCAGTACTTC. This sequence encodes CASSPLTRRETQYF.

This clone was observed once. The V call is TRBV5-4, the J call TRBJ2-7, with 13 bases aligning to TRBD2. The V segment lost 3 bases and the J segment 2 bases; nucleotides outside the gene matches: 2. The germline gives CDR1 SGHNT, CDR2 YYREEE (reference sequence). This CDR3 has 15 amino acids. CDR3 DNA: TGTGCCAGCAGCTCACTAGCGGGGGGGACCTACGAGCAGTACTTC. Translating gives CASSSLAGGTYEQYF. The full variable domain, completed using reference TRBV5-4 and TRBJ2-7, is ETGVTQSPTHLIKTRGQQVTLRCSSQSGHNTVSWYQQALGQGPQFIFQYYREEENGRGNFPPRFSGLQFPNYSSELNVNALELDDSALYLCASSSLAGGTYEQYFGPGTRLTVT.

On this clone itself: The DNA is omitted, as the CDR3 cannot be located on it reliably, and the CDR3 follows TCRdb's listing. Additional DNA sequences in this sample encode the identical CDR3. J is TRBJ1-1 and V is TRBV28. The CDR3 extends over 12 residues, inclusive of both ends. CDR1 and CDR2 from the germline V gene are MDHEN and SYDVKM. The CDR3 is CASTSGNTEAFF.

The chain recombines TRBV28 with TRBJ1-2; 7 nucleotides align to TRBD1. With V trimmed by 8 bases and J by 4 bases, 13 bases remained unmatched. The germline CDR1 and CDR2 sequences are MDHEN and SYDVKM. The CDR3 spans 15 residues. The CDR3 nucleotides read TGTGCCAGCGACACGGGTAGGGGGCTGAGCTATGGCTACACCTTC. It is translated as CASDTGRGLSYGYTF.

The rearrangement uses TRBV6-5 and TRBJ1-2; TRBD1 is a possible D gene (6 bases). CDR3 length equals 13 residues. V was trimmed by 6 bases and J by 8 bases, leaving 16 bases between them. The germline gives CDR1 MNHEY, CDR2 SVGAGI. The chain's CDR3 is CASSSPGTLGYTF. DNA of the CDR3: TGTGCCAGCAGCAGTCCCGGGACATTGGGCTACACCTTC.

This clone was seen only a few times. The CDR3 is CASSYESMGYTF. In nucleotides, the CDR3 is TGTGCCAGCAGTTATGAATCAATGGGCTACACCTTC. V usage is TRBV6-5 and J usage is TRBJ1-2; D remains ambiguous. Deletions cut 3 bases from V and 8 bases from J, with 10 bases between. The CDR3 consists of 12 residues. The germline CDR1 and CDR2 sequences are MNHEY and SVGAGI.

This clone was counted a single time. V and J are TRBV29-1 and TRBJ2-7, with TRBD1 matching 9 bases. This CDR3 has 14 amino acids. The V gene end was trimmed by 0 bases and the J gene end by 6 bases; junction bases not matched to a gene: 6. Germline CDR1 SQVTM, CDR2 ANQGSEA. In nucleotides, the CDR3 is TGCAGCGTTGAAGATCCCCGACAGGGGGGCGAGCAGTACTTC. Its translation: CSVEDPRQGGEQYF.

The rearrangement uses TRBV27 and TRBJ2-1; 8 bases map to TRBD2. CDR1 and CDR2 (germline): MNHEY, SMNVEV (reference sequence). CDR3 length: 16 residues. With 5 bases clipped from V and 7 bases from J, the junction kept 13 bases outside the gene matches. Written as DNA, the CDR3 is TGTGCCAGCAGTCCCCGGGGGGGAAGGATCTATAATGAGCAGTTCTTC. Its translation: CASSPRGGRIYNEQFF.

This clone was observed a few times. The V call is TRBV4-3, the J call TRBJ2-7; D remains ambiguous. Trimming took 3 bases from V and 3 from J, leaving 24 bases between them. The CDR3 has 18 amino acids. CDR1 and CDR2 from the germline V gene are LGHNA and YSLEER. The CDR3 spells CASSHSWPTSRLDYEQYF. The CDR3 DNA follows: TGCGCCAGCAGCCATTCATGGCCGACTTCGCGGCTTGACTACGAGCAGTACTTC.

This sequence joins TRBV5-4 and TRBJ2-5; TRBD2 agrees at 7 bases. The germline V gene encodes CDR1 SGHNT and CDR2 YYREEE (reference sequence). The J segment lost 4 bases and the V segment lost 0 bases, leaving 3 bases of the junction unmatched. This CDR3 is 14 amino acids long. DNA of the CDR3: TGTGCCAGCAGCTTGGGACTAGCCCTAGAGACCCAGTACTTC. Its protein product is CASSLGLALETQYF.

Here the CDR3 reads CASSLFWDRGFYEQYF. DNA of the CDR3: TGTGCCAGCAGCTTATTTTGGGACAGGGGATTTTACGAGCAGTACTTC. The chain recombines TRBV7-2 with TRBJ2-7; 10 bases are shared with TRBD1. V was pared by 2 bases and J by 4 bases, with 8 bases of the junction left unmatched. The length of the CDR3 is 16 residues. Germline V gene data show CDR1 as SGHTA and CDR2 as FQGNSA. Together with reference TRBV7-2 and TRBJ2-7, the CDR3 gives the full variable domain: GAGVSQSPSNKVTEKGKDVELRCDPISGHTALYWYRQSLGQGLEFLIYFQGNSAPDKSGLPSDRFSAERTGGSVSTLTIQRTQQEDSAVYLCASSLFWDRGFYEQYFGPGTRLTVT.

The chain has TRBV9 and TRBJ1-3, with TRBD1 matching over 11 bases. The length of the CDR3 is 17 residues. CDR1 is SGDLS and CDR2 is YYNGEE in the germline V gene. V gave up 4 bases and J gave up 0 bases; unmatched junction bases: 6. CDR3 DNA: TGTGCCAGCAGCTTCGGGACAGGGGGAAGCTCTGGAAACACCATATATTTT. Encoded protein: CASSFGTGGSSGNTIYF.

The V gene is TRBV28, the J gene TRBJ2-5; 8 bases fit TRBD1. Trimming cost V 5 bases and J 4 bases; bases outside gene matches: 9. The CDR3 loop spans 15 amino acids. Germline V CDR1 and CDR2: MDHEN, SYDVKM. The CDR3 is CASSRPSGGPETQYF. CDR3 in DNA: TGTGCCAGCAGTCGGCCCTCAGGGGGCCCAGAGACCCAGTACTTC.

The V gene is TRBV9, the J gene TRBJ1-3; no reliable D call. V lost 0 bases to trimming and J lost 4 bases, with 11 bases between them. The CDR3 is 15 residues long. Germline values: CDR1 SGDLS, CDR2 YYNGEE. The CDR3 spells CASSVEAGTGNTIYF. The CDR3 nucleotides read TGTGCCAGCAGCGTAGAGGCGGGTACAGGAAACACCATATATTTT.

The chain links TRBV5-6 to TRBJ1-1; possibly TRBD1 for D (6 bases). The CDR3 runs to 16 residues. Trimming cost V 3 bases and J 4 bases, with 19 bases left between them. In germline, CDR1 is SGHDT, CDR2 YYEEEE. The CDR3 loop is CASSSRTGRGRTEAFF. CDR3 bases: TGTGCCAGCAGCTCGCGGACGGGCAGGGGTCGCACTGAAGCTTTCTTT.